What follows are 32 T cell receptor beta chains derived from one specimen sequenced in a study of cytomegalovirus exposure and HLA in healthy donors. The PCR used 60 Vbeta and 13 Jbeta primers. Sequencing was performed with immunoSEQ multiplex PCR; in TCRdb, only in-frame clones are kept and a portion is missing. This sample carries about 120,000 clones, 76% of them seen once, and the ten largest clones take around 10%. The sequenced material came from PBMCs. All receptors come from a woman aged 40 to 49 in good health and CMV-seropositive.

The V call is TRBV10-3, the J call TRBJ2-3; 11 bases align to TRBD2. Trimming cost V 6 bases and J 4 bases; bases outside gene matches: 6. CDR3 length: 15 residues. Germline lookup yields CDR1 ENHRY and CDR2 SYGVKD. Here the CDR3 DNA reads TGTGCCATCAGACAACTTAGCGGGGGGGCAGATACGCAGTATTTT. It translates to CAIRQLSGGADTQYF.

This clone was detected once. This rearrangement joins TRBV29-1 to TRBJ2-1; 7 bases agree with TRBD2. CDR1 SQVTM and CDR2 ANQGSEA come from the germline V gene. The CDR3 spans 13 residues. Trimming removed 6 bases from V and 5 bases from J; junction bases left unmatched: 7. As DNA, the CDR3 is TGCAGCGTGGGGCGCCTAGCGGACAATGAGCAGTTCTTC. Protein sequence: CSVGRLADNEQFF.

The V and J genes are TRBV30 and TRBJ2-2; TRBD2 might be the D (5 bases). Germline V gives CDR1 GTSNPN, CDR2 SVGIG (reference sequence). CDR3 length equals 11 residues. V was cut by 4 bases and J by 5 bases, with 5 bases left in between. CDR3 DNA: TGTGCCTGGAAGCGGACCGGGGAGCTGTTTTTT. Its translation: CAWKRTGELFF.

The chain couples TRBV18 to TRBJ1-1; possible D gene TRBD1, 5 bases. CDR1 and CDR2 from the germline V gene are KGHSH and LQKENI. Trimming removed 3 bases at V and 1 base at J, with 6 bases between. CDR3 length: 13 residues. CDR3 protein: CASSPGGNTEAFF. CDR3 coding DNA: TGTGCCAGCTCACCGGGGGGGAACACTGAAGCTTTCTTT. The full variable domain, rest sourced from reference TRBV18 and TRBJ1-1, is NAGVMQNPRHLVRRRGQEARLRCSPMKGHSHVYWYRQLPEEGLKFMVYLQKENIIDESGMPKERFSAEFPKEGPSILRIQQVVRGDSAAYFCASSPGGNTEAFFGQGTRLTVV.

The chain links TRBV2 to TRBJ2-7; 9 positions match TRBD2. The CDR3 length is 16 residues. CDR1 and CDR2 from the germline V gene are SNHLY and FYNNEI. With V trimmed by 2 bases and J by 7 bases, 12 bases remained unmatched. The CDR3 nucleotides read TGTGCCAGCAGTGAACTCGTTCGGCGGGGGGGCGGGGAGCAGTACTTC. Translated, it gives CASSELVRRGGGEQYF.

V gene TRBV7-8 combines with J gene TRBJ2-2, with 9 bases fitting TRBD1. The CDR3 covers 16 residues. Losses at the gene ends were 1 base for V and 7 bases for J; bases not matched to a gene: 7. Germline CDR1 and CDR2: SGHVS and FQNEAQ. This CDR3 reads CASSLGGTGFGGELFF. The DNA for the CDR3 is TGTGCCAGCAGCTTAGGAGGGACAGGGTTCGGCGGGGAGCTGTTTTTT.

The CDR3 sequence is CAWVRQGEETQYF. CDR3 in DNA: TGTGCCTGGGTTAGACAGGGGGAAGAGACCCAGTACTTC. The J gene is TRBJ2-5, the V gene TRBV30, with 9 bases that match TRBD1. This CDR3 region has 13 residues. V gave up 5 bases and J gave up 3 bases; unmatched junction bases: 4. Germline lookup yields CDR1 GTSNPN and CDR2 SVGIG (reference sequence).

V usage is TRBV28 and J usage is TRBJ1-4, with a possible D match to TRBD1 (5 bases). CDR1 MDHEN and CDR2 SYDVKM come from the germline V gene. This CDR3 is 14 amino acids long. The germline V and J ends were trimmed by 3 bases and 8 bases, with 13 bases remaining between them. This chain's CDR3 is CASSFQGGWEKLFF. The CDR3 region has the DNA TGTGCCAGCAGTTTCCAGGGTGGGTGGGAAAAACTGTTTTTT.

The chain links TRBV7-9 to TRBJ2-7; 9 positions agree with TRBD1. CDR1 and CDR2 from the germline V gene are SEHNR and FQNEAQ (reference sequence). The trim removed 4 bases at V and 4 bases at J, leaving 8 bases unmatched. The CDR3 runs to 15 residues. CDR3 sequence (DNA): TGTGCCAGCAGCTCGCCGGACAGGGGAAATTACGAGCAGTACTTC. Protein product: CASSSPDRGNYEQYF.

This clone was seen a handful of times. The chain uses TRBV10-3 and TRBJ2-7; the D gene is possibly TRBD2 (5 bases). The CDR3 runs 13 residues. The germline V and J ends were trimmed by 6 bases and 10 bases, with 19 bases remaining between them. In germline, CDR1 is ENHRY, CDR2 SYGVKD. The CDR3 DNA follows: TGTGCCATCAGGACGGCGACGGAGGACGGTCAGTACTTC. The encoded protein is CAIRTATEDGQYF.

This clone showed up just once. The chain combines TRBV9 with TRBJ2-3; D call uncertain. Trimming took off 0 bases at V and 2 bases at J, with 10 bases between the two ends. CDR3 size: 15 residues. Per the germline V gene, CDR1 is SGDLS and CDR2 is YYNGEE. The CDR3 here is CASSVESGTTDTQYF. In DNA form, the CDR3 reads TGTGCCAGCAGCGTAGAATCGGGTACCACAGATACGCAGTATTTT.

This chain joins TRBV5-1 and TRBJ1-4; TRBD1 matches at 8 bases. Germline-derived CDR1 and CDR2 are SGHRS and YFSETQ. With 7 bases clipped from V and 6 bases from J, the junction kept 11 bases outside the gene matches. The CDR3 totals 15 residues. The CDR3 reads CASRTTGENHEKLFF. In DNA, the CDR3 is TGCGCCAGCCGGACGACAGGGGAGAATCATGAAAAACTGTTTTTT.

The genes are TRBV6-5 and TRBJ2-5; TRBD2 matches at 8 bases. Germline V gene sequence: CDR1 MNHEY, CDR2 SVGAGI. Trimming at V came to 10 bases and at J to 5 bases, leaving 12 bases not matched to a gene. This CDR3 comprises 14 residues. The CDR3 is CATTGGGRVETQYF. In DNA form, the CDR3 reads TGTGCCACCACGGGCGGGGGGCGAGTGGAGACCCAGTACTTC.

The V call is TRBV10-1, the J call TRBJ2-3; 14 nucleotides agree with TRBD2. After removal of 4 bases from V and 1 base from J, the junction contained 4 bases not matched to a gene. The germline CDR1 and CDR2 sequences are WNHNN and SYGVQD (reference sequence). This CDR3 is built from 17 residues. The CDR3: CASSGGLAGDGTDTQYF. The CDR3 region has the DNA TGCGCCAGCAGTGGGGGACTAGCGGGGGATGGCACAGATACGCAGTATTTT.

The chain is built from TRBV5-1 and TRBJ1-6; weak D call: TRBD1 (5 bases). The germline V and J ends were trimmed by 7 bases and 6 bases, with 14 bases remaining between them. Germline CDR1 is SGHRS and CDR2 is YFSETQ. There are 14 residues in the CDR3. The CDR3 sequence: CASRITGFNSPLHF. CDR3 sequence (DNA): TGCGCCAGCCGGATAACAGGATTTAATTCACCCCTCCACTTT.

This clone was observed a few times. The rearrangement uses TRBV10-3 and TRBJ2-1; tentatively, D is TRBD2 (5 bases). Germline V gives CDR1 ENHRY, CDR2 SYGVKD. V was cut by 11 bases and J by 8 bases, with 16 bases left in between. The CDR3 runs to 12 residues. CDR3 in amino acids: CASRASSDEQFF. CDR3 nucleotide sequence: TGTGCCTCCCGGGCTAGCAGCGATGAGCAGTTCTTC.

The rearrangement links TRBV29-1 to TRBJ1-1; TRBD1 matches at 7 bases. The length of the CDR3 is 13 residues. CDR1 is SQVTM and CDR2 is ANQGSEA in the germline V gene. V shed 7 bases and J 1 base; nucleotides not matched to a gene: 6. Here the CDR3 DNA reads TGCAGCGCCGACCGACAGGGGAACACTGAAGCTTTCTTT. Translating it yields CSADRQGNTEAFF.

The V and J genes are TRBV5-6 and TRBJ2-1; 7 nucleotides align to TRBD1. Germline trimming cut 0 bases from V and 2 bases from J; bases unmatched to any gene: 2. The germline V gene has CDR1 SGHDT and CDR2 YYEEEE. This CDR3 region has 15 residues. CDR3 sequence reads: CASSLDQGAYNEQFF. The CDR3 nucleotides are TGTGCCAGCAGCTTGGATCAGGGGGCCTACAATGAGCAGTTCTTC.

This sequence joins TRBV6-1 and TRBJ2-1, with D perhaps matching TRBD2 (6 bases). This CDR3 comprises 13 residues. Germline-derived CDR1 and CDR2 are MNHNS and SASEGT. With 10 bases removed from V and 10 bases from J, the gap between germline ends came to 20 bases. The CDR3: CATTWRADHEQFF. DNA for the CDR3: TGTGCCACTACCTGGAGGGCGGACCACGAGCAGTTCTTC.

The genes are TRBV28 and TRBJ2-3; D may be TRBD2 (7 bases). The CDR3 length is 15 residues. In germline, CDR1 is MDHEN, CDR2 SYDVKM. Trimming left V 3 bases short and J 4 bases short, with 14 bases between. This CDR3 reads CASSFGRGRADTQYF. The CDR3 nucleotides read TGTGCCAGCAGTTTCGGGCGGGGGCGGGCAGATACGCAGTATTTT.

This chain uses TRBV5-1 with TRBJ1-1; no reliable D call. The CDR3 extends over 13 amino acids. Trimming left V 4 bases short and J 1 base short, with 8 bases between. Germline loops: CDR1 SGHRS, CDR2 YFSETQ. The CDR3 nucleotides are TGCGCCAGCAGCCTCGACACGAACACTGAAGCTTTCTTT. This translates into CASSLDTNTEAFF.

CDR3: CASKEGLITEAFF. The CDR3 nucleotides read TGTGCCAGCAAGGAGGGGCTGATCACTGAAGCTTTCTTT. V is TRBV25-1 and J is TRBJ1-1; perhaps TRBD1 as D (5 bases). The CDR3 spans 13 residues. Trimming stripped 7 bases from V and 4 bases from J, with 13 bases between. The germline V gene encodes CDR1 MGHDK and CDR2 SYGVNS.

The chain recombines TRBV21-1 with TRBJ1-2. TRBV21-1 is tagged as a pseudogene. CDR3 length: 18 amino acids. The CDR3 sequence: CASSKGGLQGATNYGYTF. For the CDR3, the DNA is TGTGCCAGCAGCAAAGGTGGGTTACAAGGAGCTACTAACTATGGCTACACCTTC.

The CDR3 coding sequence is TGTGCCAGCAGCTTGTCAGCGACAGGGACCTACGAGCAGTACTTC. It encodes CASSLSATGTYEQYF. The J gene is TRBJ2-7, the V gene TRBV5-5; TRBD1 aligns across 7 bases. The junction had 6 bases not matched to a gene; V was cut back by 1 base and J by 2 bases. Germline V gene lookup returns CDR1 SGHKS and CDR2 YYEKEE (reference sequence). This CDR3 region has 15 residues. The complete variable domain, with remaining parts taken from reference TRBV5-5 and TRBJ2-7, reads DAGVTQSPTHLIKTRGQQVTLRCSPISGHKSVSWYQQVLGQGPQFIFQYYEKEERGRGNFPDRFSARQFPNYSSELNVNALLLGDSALYLCASSLSATGTYEQYFGPGTRLTVT.

The rearrangement links TRBV2 to TRBJ2-1; 8 nucleotides line up with TRBD2. V dropped 4 bases and J dropped 3; count of bases not matched to a gene: 5. This CDR3 spans 15 amino acids. The germline V gene encodes CDR1 SNHLY and CDR2 FYNNEI. The CDR3 bases are TGTGCCAGCAGTGGCGGGGGGTACTACTACAATGAGCAGTTCTTC. This translates into CASSGGGYYYNEQFF.

The gene calls are TRBV5-1 and TRBJ2-5; maybe TRBD2 (5 bases). This CDR3 comprises 15 residues. CDR1 is SGHRS and CDR2 is YFSETQ in the germline V gene. Deletions cut 0 bases from V and 3 bases from J, with 12 bases between. CDR3 in DNA: TGCGCCAGCAGCTTGGCCAGTGTCGGGGAAGAGACCCAGTACTTC. Protein product: CASSLASVGEETQYF.

This clone was observed once. J is TRBJ1-1 and V is TRBV19, with 9 bases identical to TRBD1. This CDR3 comprises 13 residues. The germline CDR1 and CDR2 sequences are LNHDA and SQIVND (reference sequence). The trim removed 10 bases at V and 1 base at J, leaving 4 bases unmatched. The CDR3 here is CATKDRGNTEAFF. In nucleotides, the CDR3 is TGTGCCACCAAGGACAGGGGGAACACTGAAGCTTTCTTT.

As for this clone: Additional DNA sequences in this sample encode the identical CDR3. The V call is TRBV5-1, the J call TRBJ1-6, with D maybe TRBD1 (6 bases). Trimming stripped 2 bases from V and 4 bases from J, with 7 bases between. Germline V gene lookup returns CDR1 SGHRS and CDR2 YFSETQ. The CDR3 runs to 14 residues. CDR3 sequence (DNA): TGCGCCAGCAGCTTAACAGGGTATAATTCACCCCTCCACTTT. Its protein is CASSLTGYNSPLHF. The full variable domain, with the rest looked up from reference TRBV5-1 and TRBJ1-6, is KAGVTQTPRYLIKTRGQQVTLSCSPISGHRSVSWYQQTPGQGLQFLFEYFSETQRNKGNFPGRFSGRQFSNSRSEMNVSTLELGDSALYLCASSLTGYNSPLHFGNGTRLTVT.

This clone was detected only a few times. The gene calls are TRBV27 and TRBJ2-1; no firm D call. Germline V gene lookup returns CDR1 MNHEY and CDR2 SMNVEV (reference sequence). V lost 4 bases, J lost 10 bases, and 14 bases lay in between. The CDR3 is 13 amino acids. The CDR3 bases are TGTGCCAGCAGTTACTCGATGTCGAACGAGCAGTTCTTC. Translating it yields CASSYSMSNEQFF.

J is TRBJ2-7 and V is TRBV6-5; 8 nucleotides align to TRBD1. V shed 4 bases, J shed 1 base, and the junction held 0 bases outside the gene matches. CDR1 is MNHEY and CDR2 is SVGAGI in the germline V gene. CDR3 length: 13 residues. The CDR3 is CASSWDRSYEQYF. The CDR3 DNA sequence: TGTGCCAGCAGTTGGGACAGGTCCTACGAGCAGTACTTC.

The chain combines TRBV6-1 with TRBJ1-1; TRBD1 agrees at 8 bases. J lost 3 bases, V lost 8 bases, and 5 bases had no gene match. This CDR3 contains 13 residues. The germline CDR1 and CDR2 sequences are MNHNS and SASEGT. CDR3 sequence reads: CASHLQGDTEAFF. The DNA for the CDR3 is TGTGCCAGCCACCTACAGGGGGACACTGAAGCTTTCTTT.

This clone was seen a single time. V is TRBV30 and J is TRBJ1-6, with D possibly TRBD1 on 6 matching bases. CDR1 and CDR2 (germline): GTSNPN, SVGIG (reference sequence). CDR3 length equals 14 residues. V shed 6 bases and J shed 8 bases, with 17 bases lying between them. The CDR3 protein is CACKGDRQYSPLHF. DNA of the CDR3: TGTGCCTGTAAGGGAGACAGGCAATATTCACCCCTCCACTTT.